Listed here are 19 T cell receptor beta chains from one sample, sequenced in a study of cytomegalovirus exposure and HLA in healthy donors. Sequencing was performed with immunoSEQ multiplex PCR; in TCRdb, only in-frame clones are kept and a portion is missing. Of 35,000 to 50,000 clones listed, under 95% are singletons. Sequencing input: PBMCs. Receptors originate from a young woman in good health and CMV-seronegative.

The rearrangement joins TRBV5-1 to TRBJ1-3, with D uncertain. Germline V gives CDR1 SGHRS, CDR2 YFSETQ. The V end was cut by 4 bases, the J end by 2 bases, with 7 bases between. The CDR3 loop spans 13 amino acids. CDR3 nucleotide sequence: TGCGCCAGCAGCCCACTTGCTGGAAACACCATATATTTT. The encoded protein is CASSPLAGNTIYF.

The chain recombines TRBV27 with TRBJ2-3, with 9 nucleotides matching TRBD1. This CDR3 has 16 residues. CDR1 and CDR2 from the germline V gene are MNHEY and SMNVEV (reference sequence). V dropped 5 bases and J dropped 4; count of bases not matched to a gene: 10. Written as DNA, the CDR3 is TGTGCCAGCAGTACATGGGGACAGGGTGCGTCAGATACGCAGTATTTT. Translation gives CASSTWGQGASDTQYF.

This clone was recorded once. Here the CDR3 reads CASSITGWSDQPQHF. The CDR3 DNA follows: TGTGCCAGCAGTATAACAGGTTGGAGCGATCAGCCCCAGCATTTT. The chain recombines TRBV28 with TRBJ1-5; D might be TRBD1 (5 bases). The CDR3 sequence is 15 residues long. The germline V gene has CDR1 MDHEN and CDR2 SYDVKM. Trimming left V 5 bases short and J 5 bases short, with 16 bases between.

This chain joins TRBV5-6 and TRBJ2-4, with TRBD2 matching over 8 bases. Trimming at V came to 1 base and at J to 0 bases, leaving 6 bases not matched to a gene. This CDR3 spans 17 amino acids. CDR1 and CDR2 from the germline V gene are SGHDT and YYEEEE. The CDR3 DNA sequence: TGTGCCAGCAGCTTGTCCCTTAGCGGGATAGCCAAAAACATTCAGTACTTC. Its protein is CASSLSLSGIAKNIQYF.

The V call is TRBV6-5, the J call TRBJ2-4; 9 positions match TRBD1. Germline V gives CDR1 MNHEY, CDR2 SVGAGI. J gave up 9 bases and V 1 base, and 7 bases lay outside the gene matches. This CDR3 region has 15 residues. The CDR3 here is CASSYLGQGPAIQYF. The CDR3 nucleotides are TGTGCCAGCAGTTACTTGGGACAGGGTCCCGCCATTCAGTACTTC.

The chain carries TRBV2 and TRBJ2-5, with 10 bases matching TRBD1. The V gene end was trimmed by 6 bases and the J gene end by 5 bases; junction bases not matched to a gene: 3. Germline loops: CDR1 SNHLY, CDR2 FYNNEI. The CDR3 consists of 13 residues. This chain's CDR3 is CASRDRGLETQYF. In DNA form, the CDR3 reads TGTGCCAGCAGAGACAGGGGGCTCGAGACCCAGTACTTC.

The CDR3 protein is CAWSGPGARSYEQYF. As DNA, the CDR3 is TGTGCCTGGAGTGGGCCGGGAGCGAGGTCCTACGAGCAGTACTTC. The chain recombines TRBV30 with TRBJ2-7; possible D gene TRBD2, 6 bases. The CDR3 covers 15 residues. V lost 1 base and J lost 1, with 14 bases in between. Germline assignment: CDR1 GTSNPN and CDR2 SVGIG (reference sequence).

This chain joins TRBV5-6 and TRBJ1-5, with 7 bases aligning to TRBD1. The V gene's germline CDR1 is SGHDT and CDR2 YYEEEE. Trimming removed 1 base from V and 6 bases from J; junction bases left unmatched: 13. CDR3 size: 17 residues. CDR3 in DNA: TGTGCCAGCAGCTTGTATTTTACACAGGGGTTTTGTCAGCCCCAGCATTTT. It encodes CASSLYFTQGFCQPQHF.

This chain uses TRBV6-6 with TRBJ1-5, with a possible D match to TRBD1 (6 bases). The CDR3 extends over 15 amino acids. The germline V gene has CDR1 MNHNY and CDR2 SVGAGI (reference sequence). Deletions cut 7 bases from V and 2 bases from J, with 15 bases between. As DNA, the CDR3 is TGTGCCAGCAACCACAGGGAAGTTGGCAATCAGCCCCAGCATTTT. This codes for CASNHREVGNQPQHF.

CDR3 amino acids: CASSQRLIRAYYGYTF. The CDR3 DNA sequence: TGTGCCAGCAGTCAGCGGTTAATTAGGGCTTACTATGGCTACACCTTC. V gene TRBV28 combines with J gene TRBJ1-2; no clear D gene. The CDR3 length is 16 residues. V lost 5 bases and J lost 3, with 19 bases in between. Germline CDR1 and CDR2: MDHEN and SYDVKM.

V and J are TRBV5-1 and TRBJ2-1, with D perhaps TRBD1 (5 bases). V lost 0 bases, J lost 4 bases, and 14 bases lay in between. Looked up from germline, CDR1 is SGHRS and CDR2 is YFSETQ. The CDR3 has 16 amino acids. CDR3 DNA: TGCGCCAGCAGCTTGGGGGGCAGGGCCTTATACAATGAGCAGTTCTTC. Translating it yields CASSLGGRALYNEQFF.

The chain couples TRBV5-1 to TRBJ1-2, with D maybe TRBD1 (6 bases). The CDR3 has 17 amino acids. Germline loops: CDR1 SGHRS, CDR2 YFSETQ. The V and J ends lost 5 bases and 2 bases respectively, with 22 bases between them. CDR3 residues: CASRPSFSRGGNYGYTF. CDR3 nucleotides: TGCGCCAGCAGACCAAGTTTTTCCAGGGGTGGAAACTATGGCTACACCTTC.

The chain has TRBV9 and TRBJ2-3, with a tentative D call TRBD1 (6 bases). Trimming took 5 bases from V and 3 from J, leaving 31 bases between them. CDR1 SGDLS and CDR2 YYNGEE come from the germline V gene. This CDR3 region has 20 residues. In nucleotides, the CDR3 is TGTGCCAGCAGTCCCCAATATTCGTGGGGGCGCGATGCCTATACAGATACGCAGTATTTT. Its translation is CASSPQYSWGRDAYTDTQYF.

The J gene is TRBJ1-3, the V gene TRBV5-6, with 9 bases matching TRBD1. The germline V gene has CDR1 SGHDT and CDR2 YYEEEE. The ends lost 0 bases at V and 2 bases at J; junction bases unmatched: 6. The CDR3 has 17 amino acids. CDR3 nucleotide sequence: TGTGCCAGCAGCTTGGCCGGACAGGGGTTGACTGGAAACACCATATATTTT. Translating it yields CASSLAGQGLTGNTIYF.

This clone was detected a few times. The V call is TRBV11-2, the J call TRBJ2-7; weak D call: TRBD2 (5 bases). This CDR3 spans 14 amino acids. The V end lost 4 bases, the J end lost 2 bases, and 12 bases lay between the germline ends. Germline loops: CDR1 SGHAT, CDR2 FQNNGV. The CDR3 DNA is TGTGCCAGCAGCTACTACGGGGTCACCTACGAGCAGTACTTC. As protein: CASSYYGVTYEQYF.

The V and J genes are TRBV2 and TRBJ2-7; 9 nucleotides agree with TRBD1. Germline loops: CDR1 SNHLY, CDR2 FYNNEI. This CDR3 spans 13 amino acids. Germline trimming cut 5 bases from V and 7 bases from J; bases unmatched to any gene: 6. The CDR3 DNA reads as TGTGCCAGCAGTCCGGGACAGGGAAGGGAGCAGTACTTC. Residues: CASSPGQGREQYF.

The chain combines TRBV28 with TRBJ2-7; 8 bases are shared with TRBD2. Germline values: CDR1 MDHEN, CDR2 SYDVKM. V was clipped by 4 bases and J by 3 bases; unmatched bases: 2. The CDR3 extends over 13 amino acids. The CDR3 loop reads CASSYSGSYEQYF. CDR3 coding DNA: TGTGCCAGCAGTTACAGCGGGAGCTACGAGCAGTACTTC.

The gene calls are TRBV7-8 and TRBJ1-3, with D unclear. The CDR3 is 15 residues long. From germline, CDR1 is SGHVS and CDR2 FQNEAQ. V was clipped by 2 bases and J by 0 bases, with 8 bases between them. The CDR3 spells CASSLSSSSGNTIYF. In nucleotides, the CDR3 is TGTGCCAGCAGCTTAAGCTCGTCCTCTGGAAACACCATATATTTT.

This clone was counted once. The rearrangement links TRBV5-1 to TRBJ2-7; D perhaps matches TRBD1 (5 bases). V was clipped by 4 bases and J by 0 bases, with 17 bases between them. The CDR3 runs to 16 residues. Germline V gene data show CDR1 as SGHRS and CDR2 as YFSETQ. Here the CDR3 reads CASSPSPGPSSYEQYF. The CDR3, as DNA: TGCGCCAGCAGCCCAAGTCCAGGGCCAAGCTCCTACGAGCAGTACTTC.